This is a list of T cell receptor beta chains from one sample in a study of regulatory T cells in long-lasting Graves disease. From the multiplex PCR reads, TCRdb called clonotypes with MiXCR, one entry per CDR3 protein. The sample yields about 200,000 distinct CDR3 sequences, roughly a fifth seen once. Another study also made use of these data, one on T cells in Graves' hyperthyroidism and ophthalmopathy.

The sequencing here drew on peripheral blood mononuclear cells (PBMCs), taken at new diagnosis, from a patient treated with antithyroid drugs. These TCRs come from a woman in her twenties or thirties with Graves disease. The CDR3 runs from the conserved cysteine through the conserved F or W. Each record gives: V gene, D gene, CDR3 length, J gene, clone size, CDR3 protein, CDR3 DNA. The D gene is left open where the match is weak. A clone size is listed for some rows: how often the clone was seen (once, few, many), or a class if it is expanded.

TRBV7-9	NA	12	TRBJ2-7	NA	CASSLRPGEQYF	TGTGCCAGCAGCTTAAGGCCCGGCGAGCAGTACTTC
TRBV12-3/TRBV12-4	NA	14	TRBJ1-5	many	CASSLGTGNQPQHF	TGTGCCAGCAGTTTAGGCACAGGTAATCAGCCCCAGCATTTT
TRBV11-1	TRBD1	11	TRBJ1-1	NA	CASSPTGGAFF	TGTGCCAGCAGCCCCACAGGGGGCGCTTTCTTT
TRBV2	NA	12	TRBJ1-2	many	CASSRQNYGYTF	TGTGCCAGCAGCCGGCAGAACTATGGCTACACCTTC
TRBV19	NA	13	TRBJ2-1	NA	CASSPRWIHEQFF	TGTGCCAGCTCCCCACGGTGGATCCATGAGCAGTTCTTC
TRBV6-1	NA	16	TRBJ2-5	many	CASSAHTTGGKKTQYF	TGTGCCAGCAGTGCCCACACCACGGGGGGCAAAAAGACCCAGTACTTC
TRBV4-1	NA	16	TRBJ1-1	many	CASSPLTPGAFTGAFF	TGCGCCAGCAGCCCACTAACCCCGGGGGCCTTCACCGGGGCTTTCTTT
TRBV28	TRBD1	12	TRBJ1-1	many	CAIRGLNTEAFF	TGTGCCATCAGGGGGTTGAACACTGAAGCTTTCTTT
TRBV5-6	NA	14	TRBJ1-6	few	CASSFRQSNSPLHF	TGTGCCAGCAGCTTCCGACAGTCCAATTCACCCCTCCACTTT
TRBV10-3	TRBD1	14	TRBJ2-7	NA	CAIGPRQGAHEQYF	TGTGCCATCGGCCCGAGACAGGGGGCCCACGAGCAGTACTTC
TRBV19	NA	14	TRBJ2-3	many	CASSPMTSTDTQYF	TGTGCCAGTAGCCCGATGACTAGCACAGATACGCAGTATTTT
TRBV19	TRBD1	20	TRBJ1-5	many	CASSLPVWTGGERSNQPQHF	TGTGCCAGTAGTCTCCCGGTGTGGACAGGGGGTGAGAGGAGCAATCAGCCCCAGCATTTT
TRBV11-2	NA	13	TRBJ1-1	NA	CASSLARGGEAFF	TGTGCCAGCAGCTTAGCTAGGGGCGGTGAAGCTTTCTTT
TRBV2	NA	14	TRBJ1-2	many	CASRGLTGGYGYTF	TGTGCCAGCAGGGGCCTGACGGGGGGCTATGGCTACACCTTC
TRBV19	NA	16	TRBJ1-5	many	CASTQFGRVANQPQHF	TGTGCCAGTACCCAATTTGGGAGGGTGGCCAATCAGCCCCAGCATTTT
TRBV9	NA	16	TRBJ1-1	NA	CASSAGTLGWNTEAFF	TGTGCCAGCAGCGCCGGGACTTTGGGATGGAACACTGAAGCTTTCTTT
TRBV28	TRBD1	13	TRBJ1-2	few	CASNRQGTYGYTF	TGTGCCAGCAACCGACAGGGGACCTATGGCTACACCTTC
TRBV5-1	TRBD1	15	TRBJ1-4	many	CASSSSGTVIEKLFF	TGCGCCAGCAGCTCGTCCGGGACAGTTATCGAAAAACTGTTTTTT